This TCR beta chain was sequenced during a study of cytomegalovirus exposure and HLA in healthy donors. Using immunoSEQ multiplex PCR, the repertoire was profiled, and TCRdb retains in-frame clones only, with some absent. The sample includes 110,000 or so clones, under 85% seen only once; the top ten take more than 2.5%. Trimming cost V 7 bases and J 7 bases; bases outside gene matches: 8. The CDR3 length is 14 residues. The germline V gene has CDR1 LNHDA and CDR2 SQIVND (reference sequence). The sample taken for sequencing was PBMCs. The chain recombines TRBV19 with TRBJ2-1; 9 nucleotides agree with TRBD2. This clonotype was sampled from a woman aged 18-35 years in good health and CMV-seronegative. The DNA for the CDR3 is TGTGCCAGTAACATGTGGACTAGCGATAATGAGCAGTTCTTC. Its protein product is CASNMWTSDNEQFF.